This TCR beta chain derives from a study of shared clonotypes between healthy human individuals. The study, taken as a whole, reports: Of the naive CD4 clonotypes, roughly 5% were shared across several donors. Measured sharing among donors was expected to vary with sequencing depth. Clonotypes shared by all four sorted-subset donors had higher generation probabilities than non-shared clonotypes.

CD45RO-negative, CCR7-selected cells formed the naive CD8 fraction, which excluded terminally differentiated effector memory CD45RA+ cells. Produced via immunoSEQ multiplex PCR; TCRdb's table is partial and in-frame only. The table has about 1,800,000 clones, about 95% seen once. Concerning this clone: No antigen is known for it.

Sequenced material: naive CD8+ T cells sorted from blood. This TCR was recovered from a man younger than 30 in good health.

The CDR3 coding sequence is TGTGCCAGCAGCCAAGATATGGGGGCGTTTGGCTACACCTTC. This gives the protein CASSQDMGAFGYTF. The rearrangement uses TRBV4-2 and TRBJ1-2, with D perhaps TRBD1 (6 bases). The CDR3 runs 14 residues. V shed 0 bases and J shed 7 bases, with 12 bases lying between them. CDR1 and CDR2 (germline): LGHNA, YNFKEQ.